These T cell receptor beta chains were read from a single sample in a study of CD8+ T cells in alopecia areata. The repertoire was sequenced with immunoSEQ multiplex PCR; TCRdb's copy has only in-frame clones and lacks some. The sample carries 190,000 or so clones, about 60% recorded once. The sequenced sample was CD4+ T cells sorted from blood, obtained at week 4, from a patient treated with tofacitinib. These receptors came from a human donor with alopecia areata. CDR3s include the opening cysteine and the closing phenylalanine or tryptophan. The D gene is left open where the match is weak. Expanded clones get a size class; other rows say once, few or many, or leave the size out.

>.|TRBV5-1|17|.|TRBJ2-3
TGCGCCAGCAGCTTGGAATTAAGGGGTACAGGGACAGATACGCAGTATTTT
CASSLELRGTGTDTQYF
>.|TRBV4-1|16|.|TRBJ2-2
TGCGCCAGCAGCCAAGTCCCCCGAAACAGGGAAGAAGAGCTGTTTTTT
CASSQVPRNREEELFF
>few|TRBV28|18|.|TRBJ2-6
TGTGCCAGCAGCCACAGGGAAAGCTCCTCCTCTGGGGCCAACGTCCTGACTTTC
CASSHRESSSSGANVLTF
>.|TRBV18|16|.|TRBJ2-7
TGTGCCAGCTCACCCTCCCCCCACCACGCGATGGGCGAGCAGTACTTC
CASSPSPHHAMGEQYF
>.|TRBV5-6|13|.|TRBJ1-2
TGTGCCAGCAGCTTGCTCGAGGGGAACAGGGTCCACTTC
CASSLLEGNRVHF
>.|TRBV5-1|13|.|TRBJ2-1
TGCGCCAGCAGCTTGGCCTCAGAGGGTGAGCAGTTCTTC
CASSLASEGEQFF
>.|TRBV14|14|.|TRBJ2-3
TGTGCCAGCAGCCAAGGCCCGATCACAGATACGCAGTATTTT
CASSQGPITDTQYF
>few|TRBV2|15|TRBD2|TRBJ2-3
TGTGCCAGCAGTGAAGGAGCGGGGGGCACAGATACGCAGTATTTT
CASSEGAGGTDTQYF
>.|TRBV4-1|15|.|TRBJ2-1
TGCGCCAGCAGCCAAGAATCCAGGGACCCCAATGAGCAGTTCTTC
CASSQESRDPNEQFF
>once|TRBV11-2|16|.|TRBJ2-3
TGTGCCAGCAGCTTAGGTGTCGGGGCCGTTGGAGATACGCAGTATTTT
CASSLGVGAVGDTQYF
>.|TRBV20-1|11|.|TRBJ2-7
TGCAGTGCTTTTGGACAGCTCGAGCAGTACTTC
CSAFGQLEQYF
>few|TRBV2|17|.|TRBJ2-1
TGTGCCAGCAGTGAATTGGTGGGGTTTGTCGGGGTCCATGAGCAGTTCTTC
CASSELVGFVGVHEQFF
>.|TRBV5-6|13|.|TRBJ1-2
TGTGCCAGCAGCCTCACGGGGGCCTATGGCTACACCTTC
CASSLTGAYGYTF
>few|TRBV28|14|TRBD1|TRBJ2-7
TGTGCCAGCAGTCCGTGGGACAGGGGTGACGAGCAGTACTTC
CASSPWDRGDEQYF
>.|TRBV29-1|19|TRBD2|TRBJ2-3
TGCAGCGTTTCCCGTACTAGCGGGGGGCCGTCCTACCACACAGATACGCAGTATTTT
CSVSRTSGGPSYHTDTQYF
>few|TRBV7-9|13|.|TRBJ2-1
TGTGCCAGCACGCGAGGTTCCTACAATGAGCAGTTCTTC
CASTRGSYNEQFF
>.|TRBV7-7|12|.|TRBJ2-5
TGTGCTAGCAGCTTAGACCAAGAGACCCAGTACTTC
CASSLDQETQYF
>.|TRBV5-1|15|.|TRBJ2-2
TGCGCCAGCAGCTTGGGGCAGATTGGCACCGGGGAGCTGTTTTTT
CASSLGQIGTGELFF
>.|TRBV30|12|TRBD1|TRBJ1-2
TGTGCCTGGAATAAGGGGGCGAAAGGCTACACCTTC
CAWNKGAKGYTF
>.|TRBV5-6|13|.|TRBJ1-2
TGTGCCAGCAGCTTGGATAGGCTCCTGGGCTACACCTTC
CASSLDRLLGYTF
>.|TRBV4-2|11|.|TRBJ1-4
TGTGCCAGCAGCCAAGTTCAATGGATCTTCTTT
CASSQVQWIFF
>.|TRBV18|13|.|TRBJ1-1
TGTGCCAGCTCAGGAGTGGGGGGCGCTGAAGCTTTCTTT
CASSGVGGAEAFF
>.|TRBV28|13|TRBD1|TRBJ2-4
TGTGCCAGCAGCGACAGGGCTCAAAACATTCAGTACTTC
CASSDRAQNIQYF